Following are 31 T cell receptor beta chains from one sample sequenced in a study of cytomegalovirus exposure and HLA in healthy donors. PCR used 60 Vbeta primers and 13 Jbeta primers. Clones were sequenced by immunoSEQ multiplex PCR, and TCRdb holds only the in-frame ones, with some missing. In the table there are some 130,000 clones, 76% of which are singletons. The source material was PBMCs. The source is a man aged 35 to 55 in good health and CMV-seronegative.

The rearrangement joins TRBV4-3 to TRBJ2-1; 7 nucleotides align to TRBD2. Germline trimming cut 0 bases from V and 5 bases from J; bases unmatched to any gene: 4. There are 15 residues in the CDR3. Germline CDR1 LGHNA, CDR2 YSLEER. CDR3 bases: TGCGCCAGCAGCCAAGATTGGGGGGGTCACAATGAGCAGTTCTTC. Its protein is CASSQDWGGHNEQFF.

The rearrangement joins TRBV5-4 to TRBJ1-5, with TRBD1 matching over 7 bases. This CDR3 spans 14 amino acids. The germline V gene encodes CDR1 SGHNT and CDR2 YYREEE (reference sequence). V dropped 4 bases and J dropped 3; count of bases not matched to a gene: 4. The CDR3 loop is CASSRTGTNQPQHF. Written as DNA, the CDR3 is TGTGCCAGCAGCCGGACAGGTACCAATCAGCCCCAGCATTTT.

The chain employs TRBV7-9 and TRBJ2-5; D is perhaps TRBD2 (6 bases). The CDR3 loop spans 14 amino acids. Trimming shortened V by 8 bases and J by 1 base, and 14 bases separated the two germline ends. Germline CDR1 and CDR2: SEHNR and FQNEAQ (reference sequence). CDR3 protein: CASSRTEGQETQYF. The CDR3 DNA follows: TGTGCCAGCTCCCGGACGGAGGGCCAAGAGACCCAGTACTTC. Full variable domain (missing parts from reference TRBV7-9 and TRBJ2-5): DTGVSQNPRHKITKRGQNVTFRCDPISEHNRLYWYRQTLGQGPEFLTYFQNEAQLEKSRLLSDRFSAERPKGSFSTLEIQRTEQGDSAMYLCASSRTEGQETQYFGPGTRLLVL.

The chain joins TRBV5-1 to TRBJ1-2; 7 positions agree with TRBD1. This CDR3 is built from 15 residues. The germline V gene encodes CDR1 SGHRS and CDR2 YFSETQ. V trimming: 6 bases; J trimming: 9 bases; junction bases outside the gene matches: 17. CDR3 DNA: TGCGCCAGCACCCCGACAGGGAACCCCCGAATCAGCTACACCTTC. Its protein is CASTPTGNPRISYTF. Supplemented by reference TRBV5-1 and TRBJ1-2, the full variable domain reads KAGVTQTPRYLIKTRGQQVTLSCSPISGHRSVSWYQQTPGQGLQFLFEYFSETQRNKGNFPGRFSGRQFSNSRSEMNVSTLELGDSALYLCASTPTGNPRISYTFGSGTRLTVV.

J is TRBJ1-3 and V is TRBV10-2; 7 bases agree with TRBD1. V gave up 0 bases and J gave up 0 bases; unmatched junction bases: 2. Germline CDR1 WSHSY, CDR2 SAAADI. The CDR3 contains 16 residues. CDR3 coding DNA: TGCGCCAGCAGTGAGTCAACAGGGGCCTCTGGAAACACCATATATTTT. This sequence encodes CASSESTGASGNTIYF.

The V and J genes are TRBV19 and TRBJ2-1; TRBD1 aligns across 9 bases. Trimming removed 4 bases from V and 7 bases from J; junction bases left unmatched: 5. This CDR3 comprises 14 residues. The germline V gene encodes CDR1 LNHDA and CDR2 SQIVND (reference sequence). This CDR3 reads CASSSRDRVNEQFF. CDR3 sequence (DNA): TGTGCCAGTAGTAGCCGGGACAGGGTAAATGAGCAGTTCTTC.

This sequence joins TRBV5-6 and TRBJ2-5; possible D gene TRBD2, 6 bases. The ends were cut back, 0 bases at V and 7 bases at J, with 19 bases in the middle. Germline CDR1 SGHDT, CDR2 YYEEEE. The CDR3 contains 16 residues. The CDR3 nucleotides are TGTGCCAGCAGCTTGGTAGCGACGGGGGACTGGGGGACCCAGTACTTC. Translation: CASSLVATGDWGTQYF.

V gene TRBV7-9 combines with J gene TRBJ1-6; no firm D call. This CDR3 is built from 18 residues. Trimming took 1 base from V and 0 from J, leaving 13 bases between them. Looked up from germline, CDR1 is SEHNR and CDR2 is FQNEAQ (reference sequence). CDR3 amino acids: CASSLDATPYSYNSPLHF. The DNA of the CDR3 is TGTGCCAGCAGCTTAGATGCGACACCATACTCCTATAATTCACCCCTCCACTTT.

The rearrangement uses TRBV25-1 and TRBJ1-1, with TRBD1 matching 9 bases. Germline V gene lookup returns CDR1 MGHDK and CDR2 SYGVNS. The CDR3 runs 15 residues. The V gene end was trimmed by 10 bases and the J gene end by 6 bases; junction bases not matched to a gene: 15. CDR3 DNA sequence: TGTGCCACAGCAGCCCCGGGACAGGGAAGTTCTGAAGCTTTCTTT. Translation: CATAAPGQGSSEAFF.

This rearrangement joins TRBV30 to TRBJ2-1, with 9 bases aligning to TRBD1. This CDR3 is built from 14 residues. Germline CDR1 and CDR2: GTSNPN and SVGIG (reference sequence). After removal of 8 bases from V and 6 bases from J, the junction contained 11 bases not matched to a gene. The CDR3 here is CARSGQGTSNEQFF. Here the CDR3 DNA reads TGTGCCCGATCCGGACAGGGGACCTCCAATGAGCAGTTCTTC. Full variable domain (outside the CDR3, taken from reference TRBV30 and TRBJ2-1): SQTIHQWPATLVQPVGSPLSLECTVEGTSNPNLYWYRQAAGRGLQLLFYSVGIGQISSEVPQNLSASRPQDRQFILSSKKLLLSDSGFYLCARSGQGTSNEQFFGPGTRLTVL.

The gene calls are TRBV7-2 and TRBJ2-7, with D unclear. The V end was cut by 5 bases, the J end by 0 bases, with 11 bases between. The germline CDR1 and CDR2 sequences are SGHTA and FQGNSA. The CDR3 sequence is 14 residues long. CDR3 in amino acids: CASSPRALSYEQYF. CDR3 DNA sequence: TGTGCCAGCAGCCCCCGCGCCCTCTCCTACGAGCAGTACTTC.

The table lists this clone with a few counts. The genes are TRBV29-1 and TRBJ1-4, with a tentative D call TRBD1 (5 bases). This CDR3 is built from 13 residues. Trimming removed 8 bases from V and 4 bases from J, with 14 bases in between. Germline lookup yields CDR1 SQVTM and CDR2 ANQGSEA. In DNA, the CDR3 is TGCAGCTTTATGACAGATCTTAATGAAAAACTGTTTTTT. It codes for CSFMTDLNEKLFF.

This clone was detected a few times. The rearrangement links TRBV2 to TRBJ2-7, with TRBD1 identical over 7 bases. The V gene end was trimmed by 4 bases and the J gene end by 4 bases; junction bases not matched to a gene: 4. The CDR3 length is 13 residues. In germline, CDR1 is SNHLY, CDR2 FYNNEI. This CDR3 reads CASSGDRQYEQYF. The CDR3, as DNA: TGTGCCAGCAGTGGGGACAGACAGTACGAGCAGTACTTC.

J is TRBJ2-7 and V is TRBV18; 10 nucleotides line up with TRBD1. Per the germline V gene, CDR1 is KGHSH and CDR2 is LQKENI. The CDR3 runs 14 residues. Trimming at V came to 6 bases and at J to 3 bases, leaving 5 bases not matched to a gene. Here the CDR3 reads CASSPRTGGYEQYF. The DNA for the CDR3 is TGTGCCAGCTCCCCCAGGACAGGGGGCTACGAGCAGTACTTC.

For the CDR3, the DNA is TGTGCCAGCTCACCACAGGGAGCGCATGAAAAACTGTTTTTT. Residues: CASSPQGAHEKLFF. The chain recombines TRBV18 with TRBJ1-4, with D unresolved. V lost 1 base, J lost 6 bases, and 9 bases lay in between. Germline CDR1 and CDR2: KGHSH and LQKENI. This CDR3 contains 14 residues.

DNA of the CDR3: TGTGCTAGTGCCCAAAACTATGGCTACACCTTC. Translation gives CASAQNYGYTF. The rearrangement joins TRBV12-5 to TRBJ1-2; D remains ambiguous. V was trimmed by 7 bases and J by 2 bases, leaving 5 bases between them. CDR1 is LGHNT, CDR2 FRNRAP, per germline. The CDR3 consists of 11 residues.

The chain employs TRBV7-2 and TRBJ2-5; TRBD1 agrees at 7 bases. Germline CDR1 and CDR2: SGHTA and FQGNSA. V dropped 4 bases and J dropped 6; count of bases not matched to a gene: 5. CDR3 length: 13 residues. Written as DNA, the CDR3 is TGTGCCAGCAGCTCCCCGACAGGGAAGACCCAGTACTTC. Amino acid sequence: CASSSPTGKTQYF. The complete variable domain, with remaining parts taken from reference TRBV7-2 and TRBJ2-5, reads GAGVSQSPSNKVTEKGKDVELRCDPISGHTALYWYRQSLGQGLEFLIYFQGNSAPDKSGLPSDRFSAERTGGSVSTLTIQRTQQEDSAVYLCASSSPTGKTQYFGPGTRLLVL.

The chain uses TRBV5-5 and TRBJ1-4; D gene ambiguous. Germline CDR1 is SGHKS and CDR2 is YYEKEE (reference sequence). The CDR3 has 13 residues. Trimming pared 4 bases from V and 7 bases from J, leaving 11 bases between. This CDR3 reads CASSISGSEKLFF. The CDR3 DNA is TGTGCCAGCAGCATCTCGGGGAGTGAAAAACTGTTTTTT.

The CDR3 DNA is TGTGCCAGCAGTTTTATGTTATCCCCGGGCGAGCAGTACTTC. Its protein product is CASSFMLSPGEQYF. The V and J genes are TRBV28 and TRBJ2-7; unclear D gene. This CDR3 spans 14 amino acids. Trimming removed 3 bases at V and 6 bases at J, with 15 bases between. Per the germline V gene, CDR1 is MDHEN and CDR2 is SYDVKM.

This clone occurred a few times. The chain couples TRBV28 to TRBJ2-3, with 8 bases identical to TRBD2. The CDR3 is 14 amino acids. Germline V CDR1 and CDR2: MDHEN, SYDVKM. V gave up 6 bases and J gave up 2 bases; unmatched junction bases: 4. The CDR3, as DNA: TGTGCCAGCAGATTAGCGGGATCCACAGATACGCAGTATTTT. Its translation: CASRLAGSTDTQYF.

CDR3 nucleotides: TGTGCCTATACGGGCAGGGGTTATGGTGGCTACACCTTC. It is translated as CAYTGRGYGGYTF. This sequence joins TRBV30 and TRBJ1-2, with D perhaps TRBD1 (6 bases). The V gene lost 7 bases and the J gene lost 7 bases, with 19 bases spanning the gap. This CDR3 is 13 amino acids long. CDR1 and CDR2 (germline): GTSNPN, SVGIG (reference sequence).

V and J are TRBV27 and TRBJ2-3; D is possibly TRBD2 (5 bases). This CDR3 is 17 amino acids long. V dropped 2 bases and J dropped 2 bases, with 17 bases sitting between them. Germline V gene data show CDR1 as MNHEY and CDR2 as SMNVEV (reference sequence). The chain's CDR3 is CASSLNGIPPLTDTQYF. The CDR3 DNA reads as TGTGCCAGCAGTTTAAACGGGATACCTCCTCTCACAGATACGCAGTATTTT.

The chain carries TRBV9 and TRBJ2-1, with a tentative D call TRBD2 (7 bases). CDR3 size: 16 residues. CDR1 and CDR2 (germline): SGDLS, YYNGEE. Trimming pared 0 bases from V and 6 bases from J, leaving 16 bases between. The CDR3 protein is CASSVGRGAGGNEQFF. CDR3 coding DNA: TGTGCCAGCAGCGTAGGTCGGGGGGCGGGTGGCAATGAGCAGTTCTTC.

The chain links TRBV5-1 to TRBJ2-1; 9 nucleotides line up with TRBD2. With 5 bases clipped from V and 7 bases from J, the junction kept 10 bases outside the gene matches. The CDR3 is made up of 15 amino acids. Germline-derived CDR1 and CDR2 are SGHRS and YFSETQ. The CDR3 bases are TGCGCCAGCAGGCAAGCGGGAGGCCCTACGAATGAGCAGTTCTTC. Translated: CASRQAGGPTNEQFF. Complete variable domain (other parts from reference TRBV5-1 and TRBJ2-1): KAGVTQTPRYLIKTRGQQVTLSCSPISGHRSVSWYQQTPGQGLQFLFEYFSETQRNKGNFPGRFSGRQFSNSRSEMNVSTLELGDSALYLCASRQAGGPTNEQFFGPGTRLTVL.

V gene TRBV5-4 combines with J gene TRBJ2-5, with D perhaps matching TRBD1 (6 bases). V lost 1 base and J 4 bases, leaving 11 bases between the germline ends. Germline loops: CDR1 SGHNT, CDR2 YYREEE (reference sequence). The CDR3 length is 14 residues. The CDR3: CASSLKQGGETQYF. The CDR3 DNA is TGTGCCAGCAGCTTGAAACAGGGCGGAGAGACCCAGTACTTC.

The chain joins TRBV29-1 to TRBJ2-7; 8 bases are a match to TRBD2. Germline CDR1 and CDR2: SQVTM and ANQGSEA. V dropped 4 bases and J dropped 2; count of bases not matched to a gene: 4. The CDR3 totals 13 residues. CDR3 coding DNA: TGCAGCGTTGTGTTGCGGGGGGCCTACGAGCAGTACTTC. Encoded protein: CSVVLRGAYEQYF.

This clone occurred a few times. V and J are TRBV6-1 and TRBJ2-7; D is perhaps TRBD2 (5 bases). The CDR3 spans 13 residues. Trimming took off 8 bases at V and 5 bases at J, with 16 bases between the two ends. In germline, CDR1 is MNHNS, CDR2 SASEGT. This chain's CDR3 is CASEGYPRDEQYF. The CDR3 bases are TGTGCCAGCGAGGGCTATCCCCGAGACGAGCAGTACTTC.

The rearrangement uses TRBV27 and TRBJ2-7; 10 positions agree with TRBD1. This CDR3 has 15 amino acids. The J segment lost 3 bases and the V segment lost 4 bases, leaving 6 bases of the junction unmatched. Germline CDR1 and CDR2: MNHEY and SMNVEV (reference sequence). The CDR3 spells CASSSVGTGDYEQYF. The CDR3 DNA reads TGTGCCAGCAGTTCGGTTGGGACAGGGGACTACGAGCAGTACTTC.

The chain uses TRBV30 and TRBJ1-4; possible D gene TRBD1, 5 bases. CDR3 length: 14 amino acids. Trimming stripped 0 bases from V and 3 bases from J, with 8 bases between. Germline V gene sequence: CDR1 GTSNPN, CDR2 SVGIG (reference sequence). Here the CDR3 DNA reads TGTGCCTGGAGTGTACAAGGGGCTAATGAAAAACTGTTTTTT. It yields the protein CAWSVQGANEKLFF. The whole variable domain, filled in from reference TRBV30 and TRBJ1-4, reads SQTIHQWPATLVQPVGSPLSLECTVEGTSNPNLYWYRQAAGRGLQLLFYSVGIGQISSEVPQNLSASRPQDRQFILSSKKLLLSDSGFYLCAWSVQGANEKLFFGSGTQLSVL.

V gene TRBV28 combines with J gene TRBJ2-7; 8 nucleotides line up with TRBD1. CDR1 MDHEN and CDR2 SYDVKM come from the germline V gene. The CDR3 runs to 15 residues. V lost 1 base to trimming and J lost 5 bases; unmatched junction nucleotides: 7. CDR3 sequence (DNA): TGTGCCAGCAGTTTATTCGCAGGGGGCAGGGACGAGCAGTACTTC. Its translation: CASSLFAGGRDEQYF.

This rearrangement joins TRBV4-2 to TRBJ2-3, with D perhaps matching TRBD2 (6 bases). The V end lost 0 bases, the J end lost 4 bases, and 14 bases lay between the germline ends. Germline V gene data show CDR1 as LGHNA and CDR2 as YNFKEQ. The CDR3 is 16 residues long. CDR3 sequence reads: CASSQDGGMSADTQYF. For the CDR3, the DNA is TGTGCCAGCAGCCAAGACGGCGGGATGTCGGCAGATACGCAGTATTTT.